This TCR beta chain comes out of a study of PD-1 blockade in classical Hodgkin lymphoma. Libraries were prepared by immunoSEQ multiplex PCR; TCRdb keeps only in-frame clonotypes and omits some of them. This table holds some 84,000 clones, around nine tenths found once. The CDR3 sequence is 13 residues long. The V gene lost 4 bases and the J gene lost 4 bases, with 13 bases spanning the gap. The germline CDR1 and CDR2 sequences are SQVTM and ANQGSEA. Broader study findings: There was a significant rise in CD4+ TCR diversity by C4D1, with no such rise for CD8+. Why the repertoires differ is still unclear, perhaps disease activity or prior therapy. Reports described newly diagnosed patients as having lower baseline TCR diversity than healthy donors.

A single count supports this clone. What it binds is unknown. Relapse was seen in all patients after autologous stem cell transplantation, and brentuximab vedotin exposure was variable. The starting material was peripheral blood mononuclear cells (PBMCs), obtained before the second cycle of nivolumab. The chain combines TRBV29-1 with TRBJ1-1; no definite D call. The TCR was taken from a human donor with classical Hodgkin lymphoma. CDR3 protein: CSVVTLVGTEAFF. CDR3 bases: TGCAGCGTTGTAACTCTCGTGGGCACTGAAGCTTTCTTT.